The next 4 T cell receptor beta chains were all read from a single sample in a study of cytomegalovirus exposure and HLA in healthy donors (dated by TCRdb to 2015 to 2018). Receptor amplification or capture employed the immunoSEQ multiplex PCR assay. For the multiplex PCR, a mixture combining 60 forward primers for TCR Vbeta segments and 13 reverse primers for TCR Jbeta segments was used. This immuneACCESS table, as held by TCRdb, lists in-frame sequences with V and J called but not all clones. Of the missing ones, under half trace to an unresolved V gene in checked studies; the others have no known cause. For this sample the table gives around 130,000 clones, of which more than 60% were detected only once. Jointly, the top ten make up about 2.1% of the sample. Material: PBMCs. The origin of the receptors is a woman in her thirties or forties in good health and CMV-seropositive.

This clone was detected many times. The V call is TRBV6-4, the J call TRBJ1-1; tentatively, D is TRBD1 (5 bases). CDR1 and CDR2 (germline): MRHNA, SNTAGT. Trimming pared 0 bases from V and 5 bases from J, leaving 13 bases between. CDR3 length equals 15 residues. As DNA, the CDR3 is TGTGCCAGCAGTGACTCCGCCGGAGGGGTTACTGAAGCTTTCTTT. Encoded protein: CASSDSAGGVTEAFF.

In its sample, this clone was seen a few times. V gene TRBV7-2 combines with J gene TRBJ2-5; TRBD2 aligns across 8 bases. The J call is in doubt because the DNA end fits TRBJ2-7 better. The CDR3 is 16 residues long. Per the germline V gene, CDR1 is SGHTA and CDR2 is FQGNSA. The CDR3, as DNA: TGTGCCAGCAGCCGGACGGTAGCGGGAACCCGGGACGAGCAGTACTTC. It encodes CASSRTVAGTRDEQYF.

The chain combines TRBV27 with TRBJ2-1; D is uncertain. V shed 1 base and J shed 4 bases, with 14 bases lying between them. CDR1 is MNHEY, CDR2 SMNVEV, per germline (reference sequence). This CDR3 has 16 residues. The chain's CDR3 is CASSLYYETPYNEQFF. As DNA, the CDR3 is TGTGCCAGCAGTTTATATTACGAGACTCCATACAATGAGCAGTTCTTC.

The chain has TRBV30 and TRBJ1-1, with no clear D. The CDR3 is made up of 11 amino acids. Germline loops: CDR1 GTSNPN, CDR2 SVGIG (reference sequence). V gave up 3 bases and J gave up 10 bases, with 12 bases separating them. The CDR3: CAWSLGVAAFF. DNA of the CDR3: TGTGCCTGGAGCCTCGGGGTGGCAGCTTTCTTT.